This T cell receptor (beta chain) was obtained from a study of cytomegalovirus exposure and HLA in healthy donors. Study results and caveats: Despite most TCR sequences being rare, some public TCRs occurred in many donors. Cytomegalovirus association was assigned to about 150 TCR beta chains.

Note on this clone: The antigen is not known.

The PCR employed 60 Vbeta primers together with 13 Jbeta primers. TCRdb's table, derived via immunoSEQ multiplex PCR, lists solely in-frame clones and lacks some. The sample has around 100,000 clones; around three quarters are singletons. This CDR3 comprises 16 residues. V lost 2 bases and J lost 0; bases outside the gene matches: 5. Germline V gene sequence: CDR1 ENHRY, CDR2 SYGVKD. The sequence derives from a woman aged 18-29 years in good health and CMV-seropositive. The sequenced sample consisted of PBMCs. The chain joins TRBV10-3 to TRBJ2-3; 7 bases fit TRBD2. The CDR3 loop reads CAISEGLADSTDTQYF. In DNA, the CDR3 is TGTGCCATCAGTGAGGGTCTAGCGGATAGCACAGATACGCAGTATTTT.